The 8 T cell receptor beta chains below come from one sample, sequenced in a study of blood T cells in healthy people across ages. Then a second PCR, running roughly 7 to 11 cycles, was carried out with a sample-barcoded 5' primer and a J-beta primer mix. TCRdb re-analysed the 5' RACE reads in MiXCR, keeping a single row per CDR3 protein. This table holds approximately 820,000 distinct CDR3 sequences, approximately 44% found once. Sequencing was done on a sample of blood. Source of these receptors: a man aged 55 to 70 in good health.

Turning to this clonotype: Being one base from a much bigger clone, this may be a read error. The chain carries TRBV2 and TRBJ2-7; TRBD2 aligns across 11 bases. Germline CDR1 is SNHLY and CDR2 is FYNNEI. Unmatched junction bases numbered 8, after V lost 6 bases and J lost 7 bases. This CDR3 is 14 amino acids long. CDR3 sequence: CASSASGGYNEQYF. The CDR3 DNA is TGTGCCAGCAGCGCTAGCGGGGGGTACAATGAGCAGTACTTC.

This clonotype was observed a handful of times. The chain has TRBV6-5 and TRBJ2-1; 8 bases line up with TRBD1. Germline V gene sequence: CDR1 MNHEY, CDR2 SVGAGI. The CDR3 is 21 amino acids. V was pared by 4 bases and J by 0 bases, with 20 bases of the junction left unmatched. The chain's CDR3 is CASSSLLGAGGAGGSYNEQFF. The CDR3 DNA follows: TGTGCCAGCAGTTCCCTACTCGGGGCAGGGGGCGCGGGCGGCTCCTACAATGAGCAGTTCTTC.

This clonotype was seen a few times. The chain couples TRBV4-3 to TRBJ2-3; D is unresolved. The V end was cut by 2 bases, the J end by 4 bases, with 10 bases between. The CDR3 sequence is 14 residues long. The germline V gene has CDR1 LGHNA and CDR2 YSLEER. The DNA of the CDR3 is TGCGCCAGCAGCCAATCTAGTGTAGCAGATACGCAGTATTTT. Translating it yields CASSQSSVADTQYF.

The rearrangement uses TRBV5-4 and TRBJ2-3; D is perhaps TRBD1 (6 bases). This CDR3 has 14 amino acids. Germline lookup yields CDR1 SGHNT and CDR2 YYREEE (reference sequence). The V and J ends lost 2 bases and 7 bases respectively, with 14 bases between them. CDR3 in amino acids: CASSFRAGEYTQYF. For the CDR3, the DNA is TGTGCCAGCAGCTTTCGGGCAGGGGAATATACGCAGTATTTT.

The V call is TRBV6-2 or TRBV6-3, the J call TRBJ1-1, with a weak D call TRBD1 (5 bases). Germline lookup yields CDR1 MNHEY and CDR2 SVGEGT. V was trimmed by 4 bases and J by 0 bases, leaving 15 bases between them. The CDR3 loop spans 16 amino acids. In nucleotides, the CDR3 is TGTGCCAGCAGTTCGAGGGGTTCCTCTGTGAACACTGAAGCTTTCTTT. The encoded protein is CASSSRGSSVNTEAFF.

To note about this clonotype: A junction boundary mismatches the germline segment, possibly from a read error. V is TRBV5-1 and J is TRBJ2-5; D ambiguous. Germline V CDR1 and CDR2: SGHRS, YFSETQ. This CDR3 comprises 14 residues. The CDR3 DNA reads as TGCGCCTGCAGCTTCTCGGCAATCCAAGAGACCCAGTACTTC. This encodes CACSFSAIQETQYF.

The rearrangement joins TRBV3-1 to TRBJ2-7; D remains unclear. The CDR3 length is 13 residues. V was cut by 1 base and J by 7 bases, with 11 bases left in between. Germline V gene data show CDR1 as LGHDT and CDR2 as YNNKEL (reference sequence). The CDR3 DNA follows: TGTGCCAGCAGCCAAGGTATACGTGTTGAGCAGTACTTC. This sequence encodes CASSQGIRVEQYF.

At least ten counts were recorded for this clonotype. The chain uses TRBV10-3 and TRBJ2-7, with unresolved D. V was pared by 0 bases and J by 3 bases, with 15 bases between. There are 16 residues in the CDR3. From germline, CDR1 is ENHRY and CDR2 SYGVKD. The CDR3 loop reads CAISESYGRSIYEQYF. CDR3 sequence (DNA): TGTGCCATCAGTGAGTCTTACGGCAGGTCAATCTACGAGCAGTACTTC.